This entry lists 23 T cell receptor beta chains sequenced from one sample in a study of memory CD4+ T cells and cytomegalovirus serostatus. The sort gate was single viable CD3+CD4+CD8-CD45RO+ cells for memory CD4+ T cells. Here immunoSEQ multiplex PCR was the method, and the copy in TCRdb shows in-frame clones only, minus some. The data contain about 41,000 clones, 75% to 85% of them singletons. Sequences were obtained from memory CD4+ T cells from blood. All receptors come from an adult in good health and CMV-seronegative.

The chain uses TRBV13 and TRBJ2-1; TRBD2 matches 12 bases. V gave up 5 bases and J gave up 0 bases; unmatched junction bases: 14. CDR1 is PRHDT, CDR2 FYEKMQ, per germline (reference sequence). CDR3 size: 20 residues. This CDR3 is CASSHLGLAGGGNSYNEQFF. In DNA form, the CDR3 reads TGTGCCAGCAGCCACCTCGGCCTAGCGGGGGGGGGTAACTCCTACAATGAGCAGTTCTTC.

V is TRBV5-1 and J is TRBJ1-5; D is unresolved. The germline V gene encodes CDR1 SGHRS and CDR2 YFSETQ. This CDR3 comprises 15 residues. Trimming took 4 bases from V and 0 from J, leaving 11 bases between them. CDR3 bases: TGCGCCAGCAGCGCTTACGGGCTTAGCAATCAGCCCCAGCATTTT. It codes for CASSAYGLSNQPQHF.

This clone was detected only a few times. This chain connects TRBV19 to TRBJ1-1; a possible D gene is TRBD1 (6 bases). Germline V lookup: CDR1 LNHDA, CDR2 SQIVND (reference sequence). The CDR3 is 13 residues long. Trimming took off 5 bases at V and 0 bases at J, with 7 bases between the two ends. CDR3 DNA sequence: TGTGCCAGTAGTGGACAGATGAACACTGAAGCTTTCTTT. Translated, it gives CASSGQMNTEAFF. Full variable domain (outside the CDR3, taken from reference TRBV19 and TRBJ1-1): DGGITQSPKYLFRKEGQNVTLSCEQNLNHDAMYWYRQDPGQGLRLIYYSQIVNDFQKGDIAEGYSVSREKKESFPLTVTSAQKNPTAFYLCASSGQMNTEAFFGQGTRLTVV.

This sequence joins TRBV12-5 and TRBJ1-2; perhaps TRBD1 as D (5 bases). CDR1 LGHNT and CDR2 FRNRAP come from the germline V gene. This CDR3 is built from 13 residues. V lost 3 bases, J lost 8 bases, and 13 bases lay in between. CDR3: CASGFGASEGYTF. As DNA, the CDR3 is TGTGCTAGTGGTTTTGGGGCCTCAGAAGGCTACACCTTC. Full variable domain (rest looked up from reference TRBV12-5 and TRBJ1-2): DARVTQTPRHKVTEMGQEVTMRCQPILGHNTVFWYRQTMMQGLELLAYFRNRAPLDDSGMPKDRFSAEMPDATLATLKIQPSEPRDSAVYFCASGFGASEGYTFGSGTRLTVV.

This clone was recorded once. The CDR3: CASTAGETQYF. The CDR3 bases are TGTGCCAGCACGGCGGGGGAGACCCAGTACTTC. J is TRBJ2-5 and V is TRBV19; perhaps TRBD2 as D (6 bases). The CDR3 covers 11 residues. V was cut by 9 bases and J by 5 bases, with 10 bases left in between. Germline CDR1 and CDR2: LNHDA and SQIVND (reference sequence).

The chain employs TRBV20-1 and TRBJ1-6; a possible D gene is TRBD1 (6 bases). The ends were cut back, 5 bases at V and 18 bases at J, with 14 bases in the middle. CDR3 length: 10 residues. Germline V gene data show CDR1 as DFQATT and CDR2 as SNEGSKA (reference sequence). CDR3 region: CSAQGSPGHF. Here the CDR3 DNA reads TGCAGTGCTCAGGGGTCCCCGGGCCACTTT.

This chain links TRBV6-1 with TRBJ2-7; 11 bases align to TRBD1. CDR1 MNHNS and CDR2 SASEGT come from the germline V gene. Trimming removed 4 bases from V and 7 bases from J; junction bases left unmatched: 3. The CDR3 totals 13 residues. The CDR3 protein is CASSGDRGGEQYF. As DNA, the CDR3 is TGTGCCAGCAGTGGGGACAGGGGGGGTGAGCAGTACTTC.

The genes are TRBV7-2 and TRBJ1-5, with a possible D match to TRBD1 (6 bases). In germline, CDR1 is SGHTA, CDR2 FQGNSA. The CDR3 totals 13 residues. Trimming stripped 5 bases from V and 6 bases from J, with 11 bases between. The CDR3 here is CASSLSGVQPQHF. As DNA, the CDR3 is TGTGCCAGCAGCCTATCAGGGGTTCAGCCCCAGCATTTT.

The rearrangement links TRBV5-1 to TRBJ2-5; D might be TRBD2 (6 bases). Trimming took off 2 bases at V and 5 bases at J, with 19 bases between the two ends. The CDR3 sequence is 16 residues long. The germline V gene encodes CDR1 SGHRS and CDR2 YFSETQ. CDR3 DNA sequence: TGCGCCAGCAGCTTCTTACCGGGAGCACTGGGGGAGACCCAGTACTTC. Protein product: CASSFLPGALGETQYF.

This chain joins TRBV19 and TRBJ1-1; TRBD1 agrees at 7 bases. The V gene end was trimmed by 4 bases and the J gene end by 13 bases; junction bases not matched to a gene: 12. Germline V lookup: CDR1 LNHDA, CDR2 SQIVND (reference sequence). The CDR3 consists of 13 residues. The CDR3 DNA reads as TGTGCCAGTAGTACGACAGGGTGCGTCATGGTTTTCTTT. Encoded protein: CASSTTGCVMVFF. The full variable domain, rest sourced from reference TRBV19 and TRBJ1-1, is DGGITQSPKYLFRKEGQNVTLSCEQNLNHDAMYWYRQDPGQGLRLIYYSQIVNDFQKGDIAEGYSVSREKKESFPLTVTSAQKNPTAFYLCASSTTGCVMVFFGQGTRLTVV.

This chain links TRBV10-3 with TRBJ1-6; D unresolved. CDR1 is ENHRY and CDR2 is SYGVKD in the germline V gene. V gave up 5 bases and J gave up 7 bases, with 9 bases separating them. The CDR3 runs to 13 residues. Here the CDR3 reads CAISLEQNSPLHF. CDR3 coding DNA: TGTGCCATCAGTCTAGAACAGAATTCACCCCTCCACTTT.

The V call is TRBV6-5, the J call TRBJ1-6; D gene uncertain. The germline V gene has CDR1 MNHEY and CDR2 SVGAGI. Between the trimmed V and J ends, which lost 8 bases and 5 bases, there was a span of 13 bases. The CDR3 consists of 14 residues. The CDR3 is CASGYRGNNSPLHF. In DNA, the CDR3 is TGTGCCAGCGGCTACCGGGGTAATAATTCACCCCTCCACTTT.

V gene TRBV7-9 combines with J gene TRBJ1-1; D might be TRBD1 (5 bases). The CDR3 has 15 amino acids. CDR1 SEHNR and CDR2 FQNEAQ come from the germline V gene (reference sequence). Between the trimmed V and J ends, which lost 1 base and 11 bases, there was a span of 20 bases. The CDR3 bases are TGTGCCAGCAGCTTAGAAGCATTAGGGGAGGCGAAGGCTTTCTTT. It specifies CASSLEALGEAKAFF.

This clone was counted a few times. The gene calls are TRBV4-2 and TRBJ1-1; maybe TRBD1 (5 bases). V was trimmed by 0 bases and J by 1 base, leaving 15 bases between them. The CDR3 is 17 residues long. CDR1 is LGHNA, CDR2 YNFKEQ, per germline. As DNA, the CDR3 is TGTGCCAGCAGCCAAGAGAACCCGTGGGGGGAGAACACTGAAGCTTTCTTT. This codes for CASSQENPWGENTEAFF.

This rearrangement joins TRBV6-6 to TRBJ2-6; D remains unclear. V was trimmed by 7 bases and J by 2 bases, leaving 9 bases between them. CDR1 MNHNY and CDR2 SVGAGI come from the germline V gene (reference sequence). The CDR3 has 14 residues. DNA of the CDR3: TGTGCCAGCACTAACTCGGCTGGGGCCAACGTCCTGACTTTC. Translated: CASTNSAGANVLTF.

V and J are TRBV5-1 and TRBJ2-2, with TRBD2 matching 8 bases. This CDR3 is built from 17 residues. The V gene end was trimmed by 4 bases and the J gene end by 7 bases; junction bases not matched to a gene: 15. Germline V gene lookup returns CDR1 SGHRS and CDR2 YFSETQ. CDR3 sequence: CASSPNLGAGAGGELFF. CDR3 sequence (DNA): TGCGCCAGCAGCCCCAACTTGGGAGCGGGGGCCGGCGGGGAGCTGTTTTTT.

Only a few counts were recorded for this clone. The chain combines TRBV5-1 with TRBJ2-3, with a possible D match to TRBD2 (5 bases). This CDR3 spans 18 amino acids. V was clipped by 0 bases and J by 0 bases, with 17 bases between them. Germline assignment: CDR1 SGHRS and CDR2 YFSETQ. CDR3 loop: CASSLATSRGTSTDTQYF. The CDR3 bases are TGCGCCAGCAGCTTGGCCACATCCCGGGGAACTAGCACAGATACGCAGTATTTT.

The genes are TRBV6-5 and TRBJ2-7; TRBD2 agrees at 12 bases. Germline V gene lookup returns CDR1 MNHEY and CDR2 SVGAGI. Trimming took 6 bases from V and 2 from J; bases not matched to a gene: 2. CDR3 length equals 14 residues. The CDR3 DNA sequence: TGTGCCAGCAGCCGGACTAGCGGGGCCTACGAGCAGTACTTC. This translates into CASSRTSGAYEQYF.

CDR3 amino acids: CASSFQAGKETQYF. CDR3 in DNA: TGTGCCAGCAGCTTTCAAGCGGGGAAAGAGACCCAGTACTTC. The rearrangement uses TRBV7-6 and TRBJ2-5; 7 nucleotides line up with TRBD2. The CDR3 sequence is 14 residues long. CDR1 is SGHVS, CDR2 FNYEAQ, per germline. V lost 3 bases to trimming and J lost 3 bases; unmatched junction nucleotides: 4.

The V call is TRBV2, the J call TRBJ2-5; tentative D call: TRBD2 (5 bases). CDR1 SNHLY and CDR2 FYNNEI come from the germline V gene. The CDR3 consists of 12 residues. V lost 7 bases to trimming and J lost 0 bases, with 6 bases between them. The CDR3 loop is CASTGDQETQYF. CDR3 nucleotides: TGTGCCAGCACCGGGGACCAAGAGACCCAGTACTTC.

The genes are TRBV7-9 and TRBJ2-1; the D is unclear. V was trimmed by 2 bases and J by 12 bases, leaving 17 bases between them. This CDR3 region has 14 residues. The germline CDR1 and CDR2 sequences are SEHNR and FQNEAQ (reference sequence). Here the CDR3 reads CASSLPSGVAGQFF. For the CDR3, the DNA is TGTGCCAGCAGCTTACCCTCTGGAGTTGCAGGGCAGTTCTTC.

This clone was seen only a few times. V usage is TRBV6-5 and J usage is TRBJ2-3; the D gene could be TRBD1 or TRBD2 (5 bases each). This CDR3 contains 13 residues. Trimming took off 6 bases at V and 7 bases at J, with 14 bases between the two ends. CDR1 is MNHEY, CDR2 SVGAGI, per germline. CDR3 DNA sequence: TGTGCCAGCAGCCTGGGGGTTTTTTATACGCAGTATTTT. It is translated as CASSLGVFYTQYF.

This sequence joins TRBV6-5 and TRBJ2-5; TRBD1 matches at 11 bases. Germline V lookup: CDR1 MNHEY, CDR2 SVGAGI. The CDR3 is 14 residues long. The V gene end was trimmed by 6 bases and the J gene end by 5 bases; junction bases not matched to a gene: 5. This chain's CDR3 is CASRDGQGAETQYF. The DNA for the CDR3 is TGTGCCAGCAGGGATGGACAGGGGGCGGAGACCCAGTACTTC.